These 22 T cell receptor beta chains came from one sample sequenced in a study of blood T cell repertoires in COVID-19. Produced via immunoSEQ multiplex PCR; TCRdb's table is partial and in-frame only. This repertoire shows over 200,000 clones, approximately 90% found once; its top ten account for less than 3.5%. Sequencing was done on a sample of peripheral blood. The receptors stem from a young man with COVID-19, enrolled during active disease.

The rearrangement uses TRBV5-1 and TRBJ2-3, with a possible D match to TRBD1 (7 bases). CDR3 length equals 18 residues. Between the trimmed V and J ends, which lost 0 bases and 2 bases, there was a span of 19 bases. The germline gives CDR1 SGHRS, CDR2 YFSETQ. DNA for the CDR3: TGCGCCAGCAGCTTGGCCGGTTTCCCAGGGGGACTCACAGATACGCAGTATTTT. Protein product: CASSLAGFPGGLTDTQYF.

The chain couples TRBV6-4 to TRBJ1-4; D might be TRBD1 (6 bases). The germline gives CDR1 MRHNA, CDR2 SNTAGT. Between the trimmed V and J ends, which lost 7 bases and 8 bases, there was a span of 17 bases. The CDR3 has 14 amino acids. CDR3 region: CASTEGGQCEKLFF. The CDR3, as DNA: TGTGCCAGCACCGAGGGGGGGCAGTGCGAAAAACTGTTTTTT.

The rearrangement uses TRBV27 and TRBJ2-2; D perhaps matches TRBD2 (5 bases). The CDR3 spans 14 residues. The germline V and J ends were trimmed by 3 bases and 4 bases, with 9 bases remaining between them. Germline assignment: CDR1 MNHEY and CDR2 SMNVEV (reference sequence). The CDR3 here is CASSFGSATGELFF. CDR3 coding DNA: TGTGCCAGCAGTTTTGGTAGCGCCACCGGGGAGCTGTTTTTT.

The chain carries TRBV30 and TRBJ2-1; 8 bases are a match to TRBD1. From germline, CDR1 is GTSNPN and CDR2 SVGIG (reference sequence). V gave up 8 bases and J gave up 5 bases; unmatched junction bases: 5. The CDR3 consists of 12 residues. The CDR3 DNA follows: TGTGCCGGACAGGGTTGGAACAATGAGCAGTTCTTC. It is translated as CAGQGWNNEQFF.

The chain joins TRBV9 to TRBJ2-7; no firm D call. CDR1 and CDR2 (germline): SGDLS, YYNGEE. There are 12 residues in the CDR3. Trimming removed 4 bases from V and 5 bases from J, with 10 bases in between. CDR3 sequence: CASSPPDNEQYF. The CDR3 DNA reads TGTGCCAGCAGCCCGCCAGACAACGAGCAGTACTTC.

This clone came up once. This chain links TRBV28 with TRBJ1-5; 7 nucleotides align to TRBD1. Germline CDR1 and CDR2: MDHEN and SYDVKM. Trimming took 2 bases from V and 7 from J; bases not matched to a gene: 5. There are 14 residues in the CDR3. The chain's CDR3 is CASSLDRVAQPQHF. The CDR3, as DNA: TGTGCCAGCAGTTTAGACAGGGTTGCCCAGCCCCAGCATTTT.

The chain carries TRBV9 and TRBJ2-7; 11 bases align to TRBD2. The trim removed 0 bases at V and 4 bases at J, leaving 12 bases unmatched. The CDR3 consists of 18 residues. CDR1 and CDR2 (germline): SGDLS, YYNGEE. CDR3 sequence reads: CASSVGASGRYLGYEQYF. The CDR3 DNA reads TGTGCCAGCAGCGTAGGGGCTAGCGGGAGGTACCTGGGGTACGAGCAGTACTTC.

This chain joins TRBV4-1 and TRBJ1-1, with a possible D match to TRBD1 (6 bases). V dropped 0 bases and J dropped 5 bases, with 13 bases sitting between them. This CDR3 spans 15 amino acids. Germline V gene sequence: CDR1 MGHRA, CDR2 YSYEKL. The CDR3 DNA reads TGCGCCAGCAGCCAAGAAGCGTACAGGGAAACTGAAGCTTTCTTT. Encoded protein: CASSQEAYRETEAFF.

This clone was seen once. The V gene is TRBV5-1, the J gene TRBJ1-1; perhaps TRBD1 as D (5 bases). This CDR3 contains 15 residues. V lost 0 bases, J lost 1 base, and 10 bases lay in between. Germline V gene data show CDR1 as SGHRS and CDR2 as YFSETQ. As DNA, the CDR3 is TGCGCCAGCAGCTTGGCTCAGGGAGGGAACACTGAAGCTTTCTTT. Translated, it gives CASSLAQGGNTEAFF.

The rearrangement links TRBV18 to TRBJ1-1, with 7 bases fitting TRBD1. This CDR3 comprises 17 residues. V lost 0 bases to trimming and J lost 3 bases; unmatched junction nucleotides: 10. The V gene's germline CDR1 is KGHSH and CDR2 LQKENI. CDR3 region: CASSPPSRGRKDTEAFF. Here the CDR3 DNA reads TGTGCCAGCTCACCACCGTCAAGGGGGCGCAAGGACACTGAAGCTTTCTTT.

J is TRBJ1-1 and V is TRBV2; 9 bases map to TRBD1. The length of the CDR3 is 14 residues. The J segment lost 5 bases and the V segment lost 6 bases, leaving 7 bases of the junction unmatched. Germline CDR1 SNHLY, CDR2 FYNNEI. Here the CDR3 DNA reads TGTGCCAGCAGCGAGGACAGGGGAGGGACTGAAGCTTTCTTT. It yields the protein CASSEDRGGTEAFF. The full variable domain, with the rest looked up from reference TRBV2 and TRBJ1-1, is EPEVTQTPSHQVTQMGQEVILRCVPISNHLYFYWYRQILGQKVEFLVSFYNNEISEKSEIFDDQFSVERPDGSNFTLKIRSTKLEDSAMYFCASSEDRGGTEAFFGQGTRLTVV.

The chain recombines TRBV5-1 with TRBJ2-2; perhaps TRBD1 as D (7 bases). Germline CDR1 and CDR2: SGHRS and YFSETQ. This CDR3 spans 16 amino acids. The ends were cut back, 2 bases at V and 6 bases at J, with 17 bases in the middle. The CDR3 DNA is TGCGCCAGCAGCTTTCGGCCAGGGGGGAGCGCCGGGGAGCTGTTTTTT. Its protein is CASSFRPGGSAGELFF.

This chain joins TRBV12-3 or TRBV12-4 and TRBJ1-5, with D hard to call. There are 11 residues in the CDR3. V was cut by 8 bases and J by 6 bases, with 8 bases left in between. Here the CDR3 reads CASGSGQPQHF. The CDR3 coding sequence is TGTGCCAGCGGGTCGGGTCAGCCCCAGCATTTT.

This sequence joins TRBV2 and TRBJ1-1; 7 nucleotides align to TRBD1. Germline-derived CDR1 and CDR2 are SNHLY and FYNNEI. The CDR3 consists of 15 residues. V shed 3 bases, J shed 5 bases, and the junction held 9 bases outside the gene matches. The CDR3 nucleotides read TGTGCCAGCAGTGATAGTAGGGGGCGCGGGACTGAAGCTTTCTTT. The encoded protein is CASSDSRGRGTEAFF.

The J gene is TRBJ1-1, the V gene TRBV3-1 (or the pseudogene TRBV3-2); tentative D call: TRBD1 (6 bases). The CDR3 runs to 13 residues. V was pared by 3 bases and J by 1 base, with 6 bases between. The germline CDR1 and CDR2 sequences are LGHDT and YNNKEL (reference sequence). The CDR3 bases are TGTGCCAGCAGCCAGGGGGCGAACACTGAAGCTTTCTTT. Translated, it gives CASSQGANTEAFF.

The chain recombines TRBV7-9 with TRBJ2-3; TRBD2 agrees at 10 bases. After removal of 1 base from V and 8 bases from J, the junction contained 12 bases not matched to a gene. Germline CDR1 and CDR2: SEHNR and FQNEAQ (reference sequence). This CDR3 has 17 residues. The CDR3 coding sequence is TGTGCCAGCAGCTTAGGGGGTCGCCTAGCGGGGGCCGGTACGCAGTATTTT. Translated: CASSLGGRLAGAGTQYF.

V and J are TRBV6-5 and TRBJ1-1; 7 bases map to TRBD1. The CDR3 consists of 13 residues. Germline CDR1 and CDR2: MNHEY and SVGAGI. J gave up 3 bases and V 2 bases, and 0 bases lay outside the gene matches. The CDR3 protein is CASSYTGDTEAFF. Here the CDR3 DNA reads TGTGCCAGCAGTTACACAGGGGACACTGAAGCTTTCTTT.

J is TRBJ2-3 and V is TRBV9, with D hard to call. The CDR3 runs 15 residues. Germline V gives CDR1 SGDLS, CDR2 YYNGEE. V lost 4 bases and J lost 0, with 12 bases in between. The DNA of the CDR3 is TGTGCCAGCAGCCTTAGTCCTCAAAGCACAGATACGCAGTATTTT. Amino acid sequence: CASSLSPQSTDTQYF. Together with reference TRBV9 and TRBJ2-3, the CDR3 gives the full variable domain: DSGVTQTPKHLITATGQRVTLRCSPRSGDLSVYWYQQSLDQGLQFLIQYYNGEERAKGNILERFSAQQFPDLHSELNLSSLELGDSALYFCASSLSPQSTDTQYFGPGTRLTVL.

The chain links TRBV5-4 to TRBJ1-6; perhaps TRBD1 as D (5 bases). Germline V lookup: CDR1 SGHNT, CDR2 YYREEE (reference sequence). The CDR3 spans 18 residues. The V end lost 4 bases, the J end lost 0 bases, and 17 bases lay between the germline ends. Here the CDR3 reads CASSGGIPRSSYNSPLHF. In nucleotides, the CDR3 is TGTGCCAGCAGCGGGGGGATACCGAGGAGCTCCTATAATTCACCCCTCCACTTT.

The rearrangement links TRBV5-5 to TRBJ1-2; 8 nucleotides agree with TRBD1. Trimming removed 2 bases from V and 7 bases from J; junction bases left unmatched: 7. From germline, CDR1 is SGHKS and CDR2 YYEKEE (reference sequence). This CDR3 has 14 amino acids. The CDR3 reads CASSFQGASGGYTF. The CDR3, as DNA: TGTGCCAGCAGCTTTCAGGGGGCGTCTGGTGGCTACACCTTC.

The chain couples TRBV28 to TRBJ2-5, with 12 bases lining up with TRBD1. This CDR3 contains 16 residues. In germline, CDR1 is MDHEN, CDR2 SYDVKM. V dropped 5 bases and J dropped 3; count of bases not matched to a gene: 7. The CDR3 sequence is CASSEGQGAGEETQYF. The CDR3 nucleotides are TGTGCCAGCAGTGAGGGACAGGGGGCAGGGGAAGAGACCCAGTACTTC.

The chain joins TRBV19 to TRBJ1-3; D gene uncertain. The ends were cut back, 6 bases at V and 0 bases at J, with 15 bases in the middle. Germline V gives CDR1 LNHDA, CDR2 SQIVND (reference sequence). The CDR3 is 16 residues long. The CDR3 reads CASSFKQLYSGNTIYF. Here the CDR3 DNA reads TGTGCCAGTAGCTTTAAACAGCTCTACTCTGGAAACACCATATATTTT.